These T cell receptor beta chains were read from a single sample in a study of breast tumors, draining lymph nodes, adjacent tissues. Each CDR3 protein gets one entry after TCRdb re-called the multiplex PCR reads with MiXCR. The table lists approximately 130,000 distinct CDR3 sequences, around 20% of them singletons, with about 2% in the top ten. The sample consisted of axillary lymph node tissue. These TCRs come from a female donor with breast cancer. Some clones in this sample may be carry-over from other donors' samples. CDR3s include the opening cysteine and the closing phenylalanine or tryptophan. D genes are given only for firm matches. Size values are once, few and many counts, or a class for expanded clones, and some rows have none.

v_gene	j_gene	abundance	d_gene	CDR3nt	CDR3aa
TRBV27	TRBJ2-7	many	.	TGTGCCAGCAGTTTGGGGACTCCGGCTTACGAGCAGTACTTC	CASSLGTPAYEQYF
TRBV7-2	TRBJ2-1	many	TRBD2	TGTGCCAGCAGCCGACCTCTGGGGCGGGAGGGCTACAATGAGCAGTTCTTC	CASSRPLGREGYNEQFF
TRBV18	TRBJ2-7	many	TRBD1	TGTGCCAGCTCAGCCACAATAGGACAGGGGTCCTACGAGCAGTACTTC	CASSATIGQGSYEQYF
TRBV5-1	TRBJ1-2	many	.	TGCGCCAGCAGCTTGGACCCCGGGGGAGACTATGGCTACACCTTC	CASSLDPGGDYGYTF
TRBV20-1	TRBJ2-3	many	.	TGCAGTGCTAGAAACTCCTTCGGTTCAGATACGCAGTATTTT	CSARNSFGSDTQYF
TRBV3-1	TRBJ1-2	many	.	TGTGCCAGCAGCCATCATCTAGACTATGGCTACACCTTC	CASSHHLDYGYTF
TRBV19	TRBJ2-1	.	TRBD1	TGTGCCAGTAGTTGGACAGGGAGTGAGAATGAGCAGTTCTTC	CASSWTGSENEQFF
TRBV27	TRBJ2-2	few	TRBD2	TGTGCCAGCAGTAAACTAGCGGGGGCGAACACCGGGGAGCTGTTTTTT	CASSKLAGANTGELFF
TRBV4-3	TRBJ1-2	.	.	TGCGCCAGCAGTCGCGACAAAAACTATGGCTACACCTTC	CASSRDKNYGYTF
TRBV2	TRBJ2-7	many	.	TGTGCCAGCAGTAACTACCAAAGCTCCTACGAGCAGTACTTC	CASSNYQSSYEQYF
TRBV7-9	TRBJ2-2	many	TRBD2	TGTGCCAGCAGCTCGCTAGCGGTCCATCAGAGAGGGGCCGGGGAGCTGTTTTTT	CASSSLAVHQRGAGELFF
TRBV7-2	TRBJ2-3	many	.	TGTGCCAGCAGCTTTCAACAGTTAGATACGCAGTATTTT	CASSFQQLDTQYF
TRBV20-1	TRBJ2-3	many	.	TGCAGTGCTGAAGGGGGAGTGGGAACAGATACGCAGTATTTT	CSAEGGVGTDTQYF
TRBV5-8	TRBJ2-7	many	.	TGTGCCAGCAGCTTGGGTGGAGTTCGTTCGTACGAGCAGTACTTC	CASSLGGVRSYEQYF
TRBV28	TRBJ1-5	few	.	TGTGCCAGCAGTTTAGGGCTGAACCAGCATTTT	CASSLGLNQHF
TRBV6-2/TRBV6-3	TRBJ2-3	many	TRBD2	TGTGCCAGCAGCGATCCTCTAACTAGCGGGAGCACAGATACGCAGTATTTT	CASSDPLTSGSTDTQYF
TRBV4-1	TRBJ2-7	many	TRBD2	TGCGCCAGCAGCCCCGGTGCTAGCGGCTCCTACGAGCAGTACTTC	CASSPGASGSYEQYF
TRBV29-1	TRBJ2-3	many	TRBD2	TGCAGCGTTGAAAGTAGCGGGAGGGGTACAGATACGCAGTATTTT	CSVESSGRGTDTQYF
TRBV5-1	TRBJ2-3	many	TRBD2	TGCGCCAGCAGCTTGGTGGGGGGGGATACGCAGTATTTT	CASSLVGGDTQYF
TRBV7-9	TRBJ2-7	many	.	TGTGCCAGCAGCTTATCCGGGTTCGAGCAGTACTTC	CASSLSGFEQYF
TRBV15	TRBJ1-4	many	.	TGTGCCACCAGCAGAGATGTCAGTGCAACTAATGAAAAACTGTTTTTT	CATSRDVSATNEKLFF
TRBV6-6	TRBJ1-2	many	TRBD1	TGTGCCAGCAGGGAACAGGGGGGGGATGGCTACACCTTC	CASREQGGDGYTF
TRBV15	TRBJ2-2	many	.	TGTGCCACCAGCATTTTTGGCTCCACCGGGGAGCTGTTTTTT	CATSIFGSTGELFF
TRBV30	TRBJ1-5	many	.	TGTGCCTGGAGTGTACCAGGGAATCAGCCCCAGCATTTT	CAWSVPGNQPQHF
TRBV7-8	TRBJ1-4	many	.	TGTGCCAGCAGCCCGCACAGGGCGACTAATGAAAAACTGTTTTTT	CASSPHRATNEKLFF
TRBV20-1	TRBJ2-7	many	TRBD2	TGCAGTGCTAGGGGACTAGCGGGCCTCTACGAGCAGTACTTC	CSARGLAGLYEQYF
TRBV27	TRBJ2-3	.	.	TGTGCCAGCAGTTTAGCCTGGGACAGCACAGATACGCAGTATTTT	CASSLAWDSTDTQYF
TRBV9	TRBJ1-6	many	.	TGTGCCAGCAGCGTAAAGCAGGGAGGAGGTTCACCCCTCCACTTT	CASSVKQGGGSPLHF
TRBV9	TRBJ2-1	many	TRBD1	TGTGCCAGCAGCCCCAGACCGGGACAGGGGGCTAATGAGCAGTTCTTC	CASSPRPGQGANEQFF
TRBV12-5	TRBJ1-6	many	.	TGTGCTAGTGGTTCCACTCGGGACTCTACGAGCTATAATTCACCCCTCCACTTT	CASGSTRDSTSYNSPLHF
TRBV3-1	TRBJ2-7	many	.	TGTGCCAGCAGCCAGTCTGGGTACTCCTACGAGCAGTACTTC	CASSQSGYSYEQYF
TRBV5-8	TRBJ1-2	many	.	TGTGCCAGCAGCTTGGTGGGCTACACCTTC	CASSLVGYTF
TRBV28	TRBJ2-7	few	.	TGTGCCAGCAGAATTGGAACAGGGCACTACGAGCAGTACTTC	CASRIGTGHYEQYF
TRBV15	TRBJ1-3	many	.	TGTGCCACCAGCAGAGATCGGGAGGTCAGCTCTGGAAACACCATATATTTT	CATSRDREVSSGNTIYF
TRBV20-1	TRBJ2-3	many	TRBD2	TGCAGTGCTACGAAGCTGTTACCGCGACTAGCGAGTGAGACAGATACGCAGTATTTT	CSATKLLPRLASETDTQYF
TRBV3-1	TRBJ2-7	many	TRBD2	TGTGCCAGCAGCCAAGAGCCGGGACTAGCGCACATATACGAGCAGTACTTC	CASSQEPGLAHIYEQYF
TRBV18	TRBJ2-1	.	.	TGTGCCAGCTCACGTCCCCGGGGGTTCTCCTACAATGAGCAGCTCTTC	CASSRPRGFSYNEQLF
TRBV6-1	TRBJ2-5	many	TRBD2	TGTGCCAGCATAAGAGCGGGAGGATCAATGGAGACCCAGTACTTC	CASIRAGGSMETQYF
TRBV5-1	TRBJ2-7	many	.	TGCGCCAGCGGTTCGGGATTCGGCGAGCAGTACTTC	CASGSGFGEQYF
TRBV20-1	TRBJ2-7	many	TRBD1	TGCAGTGCCGCTAACGACAGGGCCTACGAGCAGTACTTC	CSAANDRAYEQYF
TRBV6-1	TRBJ1-2	many	.	TGTGCCAGCAGTGAAGCTTCGGGCAACTTCTATGGCTACACCTTC	CASSEASGNFYGYTF
TRBV6-1	TRBJ1-2	many	.	TGTGCCAGCAGTGTAGGGGGAGCGGATGGCTACACCTTC	CASSVGGADGYTF
TRBV10-3	TRBJ2-7	many	.	TGTGCCATCAGTGATTCGGGGGACTCTGAGCAGTACTTC	CAISDSGDSEQYF
TRBV4-1	TRBJ1-2	many	.	TGCGCCAGCAGCCAAGAAAGGGCCAGACCAACTAACTATGGCTACACCTTC	CASSQERARPTNYGYTF
TRBV5-1	TRBJ1-2	many	.	TGCGCCAGCAGCTTAGGGTCAGGCGGCTACACCTTC	CASSLGSGGYTF
TRBV20-1	TRBJ2-4	.	.	TGCAGTGCTAGAGATCTAGGGGGGGGAATAAAAAACATTCAGTACTTC	CSARDLGGGIKNIQYF